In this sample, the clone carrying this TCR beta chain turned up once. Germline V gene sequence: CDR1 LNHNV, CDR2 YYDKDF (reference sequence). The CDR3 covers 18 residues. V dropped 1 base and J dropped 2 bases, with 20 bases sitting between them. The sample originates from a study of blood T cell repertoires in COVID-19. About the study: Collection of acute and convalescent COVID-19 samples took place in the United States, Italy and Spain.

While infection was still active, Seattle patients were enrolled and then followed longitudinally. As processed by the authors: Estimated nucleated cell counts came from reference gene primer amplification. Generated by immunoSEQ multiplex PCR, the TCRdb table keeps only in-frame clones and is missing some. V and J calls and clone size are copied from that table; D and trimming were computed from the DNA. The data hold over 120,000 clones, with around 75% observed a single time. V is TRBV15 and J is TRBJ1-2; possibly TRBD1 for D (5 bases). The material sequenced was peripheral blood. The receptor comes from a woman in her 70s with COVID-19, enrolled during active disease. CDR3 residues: CATSRAPRVTFGNYGYTF. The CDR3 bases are TGTGCCACCAGCAGAGCCCCCAGGGTAACCTTCGGAAACTATGGCTACACCTTC.